This T cell receptor (beta chain) was retrieved from a study of CD8+ T cells in alopecia areata. This clone was counted between two and nine times. What it binds is not known. Regarding the study as a whole: Lesional scalp, notably in alopecia totalis/universalis, had clonality above that of normal scalp. Persistence of many expanded lesional clones was seen in scalp and blood during tofacitinib. Significant decreases in scalp clonality and expanded CD8+ clones followed tofacitinib treatment.

Treatment denoted: oral pan-JAK inhibitor, 5-10 mg twice daily. RNA was isolated and reverse transcribed to cDNA, the sequencing template. Only in-frame clones appear in the TCRdb table, and some are missing; sequencing was by immunoSEQ multiplex PCR. The sample has approximately 42,000 clones, about three fifths seen once; the top ten hold roughly 22%. The CDR3 is 14 residues long. Germline V gene lookup returns CDR1 SQVTM and CDR2 ANQGSEA. Deletions cut 0 bases from V and 5 bases from J, with 12 bases between. The TCR was taken from a human donor with alopecia areata. The material sequenced was CD8+ T cells sorted from blood, taken at week 4, from a patient treated with tofacitinib. This rearrangement joins TRBV29-1 to TRBJ2-3, with D possibly being TRBD1 (5 bases). The CDR3 here is CSVEEAGWEDTQYF. As DNA, the CDR3 is TGCAGCGTTGAAGAGGCAGGGTGGGAAGATACGCAGTATTTT.